The clone carrying this T cell receptor beta chain was observed many times. This entry comes from a study of spatial heterogeneity in lung cancer. Study overall: Beta-chain sequences consistently outnumbered alpha-chain sequences in detection.

Unique molecular identifiers, one per molecule, were present on every TCR cDNA molecule. TCRdb re-called the 5' RACE reads through MiXCR, storing one row per CDR3 protein. The table has about 25,000 distinct CDR3 sequences, roughly 6.9% seen once. The time point denotes: sample taken at primary tumor resection. TCRs were sequenced from unsorted whole RNA of tumor, nontumor lung or PBMC. The donors, about 74 patients with untreated early-stage non-small cell lung cancer, provided the samples. The clonotype originates from a male donor with early-stage non-small cell lung cancer. The starting material was PBMCs, obtained at surgery.

The CDR3: CASSLPHGIRSYGYTF. The CDR3 DNA sequence: TGTGCCAGCAGTTTACCCCACGGAATCAGGTCTTATGGCTACACCTTC. The chain has TRBV12-3 or TRBV12-4 and TRBJ1-2; D gene unclear. V was trimmed by 2 bases and J by 5 bases, leaving 18 bases between them. This CDR3 is built from 16 residues.